This T cell receptor (beta chain) is from a study of T cell repertoires in cytomegalovirus infection. This CDR3 has 15 residues. V was pared by 5 bases and J by 1 base, with 12 bases between. The germline CDR1 and CDR2 sequences are SGHVS and FQNEAQ. This clonotype was seen ten or more times. The antigen is not known. TCRdb processed the reads anew with MiXCR; each CDR3 protein has one entry. This sample yields about 920,000 distinct CDR3 sequences, of which around 29% are seen a single time; over 11% belongs to the top ten. The chain joins TRBV7-8 to TRBJ2-1; unclear D gene. The sample in question was cultured CD8+ T cells from PBMCs, obtained from culture after CMV antigen stimulation. This clonotype was obtained from a human donor in good health (CMV status not recorded). Some clones in this sample may be carry-over from other donors' samples. This CDR3 reads CASSPFTVSYNEQFF. DNA of the CDR3: TGTGCCAGCAGCCCTTTCACGGTGTCCTACAATGAGCAGTTCTTC.